Shown below are 3 T cell receptor beta chains from a single sample sequenced in a study of Graves' ophthalmopathy and Graves' hyperthyroidism. Amplified TCR beta CDR3 regions were obtained using RNA transcripts as template. Second-round multiplex PCR came after a first-round RT-PCR that employed HTBI primers. One entry per CDR3 protein, called by TCRdb with MiXCR from the multiplex PCR reads. The table shows 660,000 or so distinct CDR3 sequences, with over 40% occurring only once. Sequenced: peripheral blood. Receptors originate from an adult man with Graves' ophthalmopathy.

J is TRBJ2-7 and V is TRBV9; D might be TRBD1 or TRBD2, each matching 6 bases. The germline V gene encodes CDR1 SGDLS and CDR2 YYNGEE. The length of the CDR3 is 15 residues. Trimming stripped 2 bases from V and 4 bases from J, with 16 bases between. Here the CDR3 DNA reads TGTGCCAGCAGCGTTTGGGGGGCCGAAGGGTACGAGCAGTACTTC. Its translation: CASSVWGAEGYEQYF.

J is TRBJ1-1 and V is TRBV25-1; the match to TRBD1 covers 9 bases. This CDR3 spans 17 amino acids. Losses at the gene ends were 3 bases for V and 0 bases for J; bases not matched to a gene: 8. The germline gives CDR1 MGHDK, CDR2 SYGVNS. CDR3 protein: CASSERETGGLNTEAFF. CDR3 DNA sequence: TGTGCCAGCAGTGAGAGGGAGACAGGGGGATTGAACACTGAAGCTTTCTTT.

This clonotype was observed many times. V and J are TRBV9 and TRBJ1-4, with 8 positions matching TRBD1. With V trimmed by 3 bases and J by 7 bases, 5 bases remained unmatched. This CDR3 contains 14 residues. Germline V CDR1 and CDR2: SGDLS, YYNGEE. The CDR3 nucleotides are TGTGCCAGCAGCGCTACAGGGGGTGGTGAAAAACTGTTTTTT. Protein sequence: CASSATGGGEKLFF.